The source of this TCR beta chain is a study of cytomegalovirus exposure and HLA in healthy donors. The CDR3 is 16 amino acids. V was clipped by 2 bases and J by 6 bases, with 18 bases between them. Germline V gene data show CDR1 as SGHVS and CDR2 as FNYEAQ. A word on this clone: The antigen is undetermined.

The primer mix had 60 Vbeta and 13 Jbeta primers. Generated by immunoSEQ multiplex PCR, the TCRdb table keeps only in-frame clones and is missing some. This sample's clone table lists tens of thousands of clones. Overall study results and limits: HLA allele associations emerged for under 20,000 TCR beta sequences in a later analysis, at 0.05 false discovery rate. What a later analysis showed was that several of the most significant clusters appeared linked to common viral pathogens. In most subjects, TCR beta sequences reportedly gave accurate predictions of HLA-A and HLA-B alleles.

The origin of this receptor is a female donor in good health and CMV-seropositive. The sequencing sample was made of PBMCs. The chain carries TRBV7-6 and TRBJ2-3; D unresolved. The CDR3, as DNA: TGTGCCAGCAGCTTACGTGCGACTCTTCTGAGTGATACGCAGTATTTT. Translation gives CASSLRATLLSDTQYF.